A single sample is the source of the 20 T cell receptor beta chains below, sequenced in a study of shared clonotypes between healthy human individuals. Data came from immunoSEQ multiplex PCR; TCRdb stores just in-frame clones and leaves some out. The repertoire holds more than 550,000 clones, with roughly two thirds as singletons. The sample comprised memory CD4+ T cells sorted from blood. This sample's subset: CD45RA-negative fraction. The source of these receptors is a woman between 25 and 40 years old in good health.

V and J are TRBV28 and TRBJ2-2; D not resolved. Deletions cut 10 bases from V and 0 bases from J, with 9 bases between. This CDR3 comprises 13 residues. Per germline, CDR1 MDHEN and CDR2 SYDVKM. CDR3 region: CATTDANTGELFF. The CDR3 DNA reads TGTGCCACCACGGACGCGAACACCGGGGAGCTGTTTTTT. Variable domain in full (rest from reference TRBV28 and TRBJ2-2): DVKVTQSSRYLVKRTGEKVFLECVQDMDHENMFWYRQDPGLGLRLIYFSYDVKMKEKGDIPEGYSVSREKKERFSLILESASTNQTSMYLCATTDANTGELFFGEGSRLTVL.

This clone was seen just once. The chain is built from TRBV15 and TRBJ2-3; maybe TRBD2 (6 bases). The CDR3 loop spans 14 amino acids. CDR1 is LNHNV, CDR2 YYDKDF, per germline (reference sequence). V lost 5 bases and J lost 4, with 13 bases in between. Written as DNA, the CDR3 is TGTGCCACCAGCTGGTCGGGAGCCTCAGATACGCAGTATTTT. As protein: CATSWSGASDTQYF.

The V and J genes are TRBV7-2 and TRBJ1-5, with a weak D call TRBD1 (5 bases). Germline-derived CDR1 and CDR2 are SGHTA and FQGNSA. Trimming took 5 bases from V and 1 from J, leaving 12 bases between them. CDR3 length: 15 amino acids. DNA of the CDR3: TGTGCCAGCAGCGGCGCCGGGGGGAGCAATCAGCCCCAGCATTTT. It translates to CASSGAGGSNQPQHF.

The CDR3 DNA reads as TGTGCCAGCAGTCAAACGGGGATTCAGCCCCAGCATTTT. This sequence encodes CASSQTGIQPQHF. The chain uses TRBV28 and TRBJ1-5; D is undetermined. CDR1 MDHEN and CDR2 SYDVKM come from the germline V gene. Trimming took off 5 bases at V and 6 bases at J, with 11 bases between the two ends. This CDR3 contains 13 residues. The full variable domain, with the rest looked up from reference TRBV28 and TRBJ1-5, is DVKVTQSSRYLVKRTGEKVFLECVQDMDHENMFWYRQDPGLGLRLIYFSYDVKMKEKGDIPEGYSVSREKKERFSLILESASTNQTSMYLCASSQTGIQPQHFGDGTRLSIL.

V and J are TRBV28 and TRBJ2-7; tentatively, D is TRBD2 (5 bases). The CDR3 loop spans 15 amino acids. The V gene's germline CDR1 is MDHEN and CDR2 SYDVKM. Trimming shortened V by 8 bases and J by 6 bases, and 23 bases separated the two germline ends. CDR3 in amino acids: CASSTRGSFMREQYF. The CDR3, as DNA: TGTGCCAGCTCAACTCGGGGTTCCTTCATGCGCGAGCAGTACTTC.

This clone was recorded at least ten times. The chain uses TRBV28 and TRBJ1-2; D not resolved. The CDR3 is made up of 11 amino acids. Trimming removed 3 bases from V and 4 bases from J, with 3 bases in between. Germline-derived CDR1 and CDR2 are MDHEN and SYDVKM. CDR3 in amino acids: CASSFPYGYTF. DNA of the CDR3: TGTGCCAGCAGTTTCCCCTATGGCTACACCTTC.

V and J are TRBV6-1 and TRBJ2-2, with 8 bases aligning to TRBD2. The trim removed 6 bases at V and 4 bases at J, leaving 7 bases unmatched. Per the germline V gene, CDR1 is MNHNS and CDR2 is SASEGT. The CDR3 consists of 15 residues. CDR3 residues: CASRKGLAATGELFF. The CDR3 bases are TGTGCCAGCAGGAAAGGACTAGCCGCCACCGGGGAGCTGTTTTTT.

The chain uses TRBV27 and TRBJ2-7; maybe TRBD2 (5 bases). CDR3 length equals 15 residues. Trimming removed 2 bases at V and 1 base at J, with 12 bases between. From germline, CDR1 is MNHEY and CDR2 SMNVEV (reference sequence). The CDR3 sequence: CASSLKRSGSYEQYF. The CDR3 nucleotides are TGTGCCAGCAGTTTAAAGCGGAGCGGATCCTACGAGCAGTACTTC.

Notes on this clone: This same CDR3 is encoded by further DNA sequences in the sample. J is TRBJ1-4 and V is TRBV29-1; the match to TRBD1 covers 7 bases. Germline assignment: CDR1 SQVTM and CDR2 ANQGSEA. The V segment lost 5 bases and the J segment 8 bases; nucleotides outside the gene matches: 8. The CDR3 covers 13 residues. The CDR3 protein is CSVSDREGEKLFF. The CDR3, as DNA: TGCAGCGTTTCTGACAGGGAGGGAGAAAAACTGTTTTTT.

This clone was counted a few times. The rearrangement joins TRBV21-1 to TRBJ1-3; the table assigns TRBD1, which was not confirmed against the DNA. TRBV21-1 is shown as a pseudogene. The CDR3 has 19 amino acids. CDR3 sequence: CASSKDRRQTRPSGNTIYF. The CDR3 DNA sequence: TGTGCCAGCAGCAAAGATCGCAGACAAACCCGACCCTCTGGAAACACCATATATTTT.

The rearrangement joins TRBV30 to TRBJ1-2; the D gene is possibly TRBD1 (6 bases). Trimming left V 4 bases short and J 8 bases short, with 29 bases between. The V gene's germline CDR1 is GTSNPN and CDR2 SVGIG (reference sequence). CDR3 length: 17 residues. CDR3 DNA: TGTGCCTGGACCACCGGCGAACTGGGGGGGGGCCGGGACGGCTACACCTTC. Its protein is CAWTTGELGGGRDGYTF.

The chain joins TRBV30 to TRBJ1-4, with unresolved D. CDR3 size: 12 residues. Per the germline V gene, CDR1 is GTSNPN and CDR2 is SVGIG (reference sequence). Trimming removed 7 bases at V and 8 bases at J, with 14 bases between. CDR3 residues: CAYRDLGEKLFF. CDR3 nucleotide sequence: TGTGCCTACCGGGATCTCGGGGAAAAACTGTTTTTT.

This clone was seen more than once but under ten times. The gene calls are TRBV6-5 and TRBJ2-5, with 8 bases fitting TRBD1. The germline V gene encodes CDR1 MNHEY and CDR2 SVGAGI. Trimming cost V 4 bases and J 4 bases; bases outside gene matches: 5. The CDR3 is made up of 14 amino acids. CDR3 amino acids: CASSFGQGRETQYF. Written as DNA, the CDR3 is TGTGCCAGCAGTTTTGGACAGGGCCGAGAGACCCAGTACTTC.

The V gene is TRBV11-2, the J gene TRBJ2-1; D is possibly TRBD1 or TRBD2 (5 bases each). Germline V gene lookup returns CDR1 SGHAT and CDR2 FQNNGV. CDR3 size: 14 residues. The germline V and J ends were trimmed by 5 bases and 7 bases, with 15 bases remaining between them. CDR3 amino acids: CASSGTGSRNEQFF. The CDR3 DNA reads TGTGCCAGCAGCGGGACGGGAAGTAGGAATGAGCAGTTCTTC. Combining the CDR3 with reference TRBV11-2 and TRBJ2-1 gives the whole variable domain EAGVAQSPRYKIIEKRQSVAFWCNPISGHATLYWYQQILGQGPKLLIQFQNNGVVDDSQLPKDRFSAERLKGVDSTLKIQPAKLEDSAVYLCASSGTGSRNEQFFGPGTRLTVL.

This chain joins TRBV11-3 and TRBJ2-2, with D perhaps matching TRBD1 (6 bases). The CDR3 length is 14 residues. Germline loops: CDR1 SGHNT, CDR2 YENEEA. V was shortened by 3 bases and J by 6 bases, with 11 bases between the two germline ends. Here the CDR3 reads CASSLTRTAGELFF. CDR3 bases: TGTGCCAGCAGCTTGACCAGGACAGCCGGGGAGCTGTTTTTT.

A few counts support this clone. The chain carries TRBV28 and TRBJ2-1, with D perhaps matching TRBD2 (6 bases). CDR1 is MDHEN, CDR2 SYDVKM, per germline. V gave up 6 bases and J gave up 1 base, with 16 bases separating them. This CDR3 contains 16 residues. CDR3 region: CASSPPGGKSYNEQFF. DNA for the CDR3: TGTGCCAGCAGCCCCCCTGGGGGGAAGTCCTACAATGAGCAGTTCTTC. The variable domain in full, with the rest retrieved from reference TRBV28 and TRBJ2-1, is DVKVTQSSRYLVKRTGEKVFLECVQDMDHENMFWYRQDPGLGLRLIYFSYDVKMKEKGDIPEGYSVSREKKERFSLILESASTNQTSMYLCASSPPGGKSYNEQFFGPGTRLTVL.

The DNA of the CDR3 is TGTGCCAGCAAATCCGAGTGGACTAGCGGAACCGGGGAGCTGTTTTTT. It specifies CASKSEWTSGTGELFF. This chain links TRBV11-2 with TRBJ2-2, with 10 bases that match TRBD2. The trim removed 7 bases at V and 5 bases at J, leaving 10 bases unmatched. The CDR3 sequence is 16 residues long. Germline CDR1 and CDR2: SGHAT and FQNNGV.

CDR3 nucleotide sequence: TGTGCCAGCAGCCAAGGAGCGGGAGTACGGTACGAGCAGTACTTC. This encodes CASSQGAGVRYEQYF. V is TRBV4-2 and J is TRBJ2-7, with 8 bases matching TRBD2. CDR3 length: 15 residues. V was pared by 1 base and J by 4 bases, with 6 bases of the junction left unmatched. Germline-derived CDR1 and CDR2 are LGHNA and YNFKEQ.

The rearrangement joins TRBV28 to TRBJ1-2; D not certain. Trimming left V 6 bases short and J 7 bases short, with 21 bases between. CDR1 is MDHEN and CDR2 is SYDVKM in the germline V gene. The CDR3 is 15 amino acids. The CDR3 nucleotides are TGTGCCAGCAGAGGTACTCCAGACCAAAGCAGTGGCTACACCTTC. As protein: CASRGTPDQSSGYTF.

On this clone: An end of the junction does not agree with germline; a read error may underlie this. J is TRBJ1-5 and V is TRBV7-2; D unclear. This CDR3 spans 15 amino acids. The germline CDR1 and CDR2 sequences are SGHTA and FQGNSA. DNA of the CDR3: TGTGCCAGCGGCTTAGTTGGCGGGAGCAATCAGCCCCAGCATTTT. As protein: CASGLVGGSNQPQHF.